This T cell receptor beta chain was profiled in a study of blood T cells in healthy people across ages (dated by TCRdb to the mid-2010s). A note on the overall study: In model experiments, template switching captured about one uniquely barcoded TCR beta cDNA molecule for every two T cells. Using deep sequencing normalized with unique cDNA molecular identifiers, the study measured how TCR beta repertoire diversity changes with age. Four age groups were formed from the donors: young (average roughly 15 years), middle-aged (approximately 39), aged (approximately 60) and long-lived (about 80). To avoid experimental bias, donors of different ages were spread randomly across the sequencing lanes. Using the same blood draw, the study looked at two additional independent replicas of 1 million unique cDNA reads for two donors, one aged 18 to 30 and the other aged 80 or older. General study outcomes and caveats: A strong correlation was found between observed TCR beta diversity and the percentage of naive T cells measured by flow cytometry. Observed TCR beta diversity per million T cells fell roughly linearly with age, and a significant reduction was already apparent by age roughly 40. Estimates of total diversity based on one million sequenced T cells were regarded as lower bounds and as underestimates. The CMV infection status of donors was not known, potentially confounding age-related changes in expanded clonotypes. Bulk unsorted PBMC profiling prevented conclusive comparison of naive and antigen-experienced compartments. Compared with the aged group, the long-lived group had more naive CD4+ T cells, fewer expanded clones and increased TCR diversity, suggesting age selection.

Via the germline V gene (reference sequence), CDR1 is SGHNT and CDR2 YYREEE. Reading from cysteine to phenylalanine, the CDR3 counts 15 amino acids. The entry retains the CDR3 DNA only, 45 bases that are in frame from base 1. Trimming takes 2 bases from V and 8 bases from J, and the germline ends sit 14 bases apart. In regard to this clonotype: Its antigen is still unknown. No qualities accompany the bases; no much larger clone lies one base away.

Donors were roughly 40 systemically healthy Caucasian individuals from Russia aged roughly 6 to 90 years. Around 9.9 milliliters of peripheral blood were collected from each donor into EDTA-treated Vacutainer tubes. Ficoll-Paque density-gradient centrifugation was used to isolate PBMCs, with at least 7 million obtained per sample. Trizol reagent was used to extract total RNA from PBMCs, with at least 5 micrograms per sample. Naive CD45RAhigh/CD27high T cell percentages were measured by flow cytometry on a PBMC aliquot from every donor. Libraries were constructed by 5' RACE. For sequencing, an Illumina HiSeq 2500 was employed. A second PCR of about 6 to 11 cycles was run with a J-beta primer mix and a sample-barcoded 5' primer. Each TCR beta cDNA molecule received a unique molecular identifier from a template-switch 5' adaptor carrying 12 random nucleotides. Each sample yielded at least 3 million CDR3-containing paired-end reads. First-strand cDNA synthesis was performed from all RNA using the Mint cDNA synthesis kit, with priming by a TRBC-specific oligonucleotide. All cDNA was treated with uracil-DNA glycosylase and then went through a first 18-cycle PCR with the universal primers M1SS and BC2_uni_R. Regarding the original processing steps: Each sample was normalized by randomly selecting 1 million high-quality reads, each carrying a distinct molecular identifier. Reads sharing molecular identifiers were discarded rather than binned into consensus sequences. MiTCR, run with a Q25 quality threshold and the strictest error-elimination algorithm, handled CDR3 identification, clonotype clustering and error correction. A nonparametric unseen species model with Euler transformation was used to estimate lower-bound total TCR beta diversity. TCRdb reanalyzed the raw reads on its own, using fastp at Q25 for trimming and MiXCR for clone calling, and kept in-frame beta chains. All rows with the same CDR3 protein become a single entry with the most common DNA and genes. These V and J calls originate from TCRdb's pipeline instead of the authors' own analysis. Across this sample there are hundreds of thousands of distinct CDR3 sequences, with roughly half seen only once. Roughly 14% of the sample is held by the ten biggest clonotypes.

The clonotype was recovered from a woman aged 80 or over in good health. Specimen: blood. The chain joins TRBV5-4 to TRBJ1-6; no D gene call is confident. The DNA is TGTGCCAGCAGCTTTCCTCCGGGGAGGGATTCACCCCTCCACTTT. Its translation reads: CASSFPPGRDSPLHF.